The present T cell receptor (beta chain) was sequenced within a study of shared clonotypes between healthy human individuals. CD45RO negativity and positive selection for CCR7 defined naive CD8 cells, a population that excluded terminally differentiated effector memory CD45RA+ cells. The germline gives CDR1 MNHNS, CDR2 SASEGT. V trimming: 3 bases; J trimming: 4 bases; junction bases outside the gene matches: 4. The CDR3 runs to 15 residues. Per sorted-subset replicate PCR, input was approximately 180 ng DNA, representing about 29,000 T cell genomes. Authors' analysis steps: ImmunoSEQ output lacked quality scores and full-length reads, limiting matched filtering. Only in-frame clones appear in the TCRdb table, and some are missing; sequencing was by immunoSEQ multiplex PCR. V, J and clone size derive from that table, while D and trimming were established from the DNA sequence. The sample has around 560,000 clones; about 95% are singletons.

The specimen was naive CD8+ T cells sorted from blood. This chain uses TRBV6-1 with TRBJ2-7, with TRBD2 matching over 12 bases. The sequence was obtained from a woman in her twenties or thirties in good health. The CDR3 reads CASSDPGLAGYEQYF. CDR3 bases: TGTGCCAGCAGTGACCCCGGACTAGCGGGGTACGAGCAGTACTTC.